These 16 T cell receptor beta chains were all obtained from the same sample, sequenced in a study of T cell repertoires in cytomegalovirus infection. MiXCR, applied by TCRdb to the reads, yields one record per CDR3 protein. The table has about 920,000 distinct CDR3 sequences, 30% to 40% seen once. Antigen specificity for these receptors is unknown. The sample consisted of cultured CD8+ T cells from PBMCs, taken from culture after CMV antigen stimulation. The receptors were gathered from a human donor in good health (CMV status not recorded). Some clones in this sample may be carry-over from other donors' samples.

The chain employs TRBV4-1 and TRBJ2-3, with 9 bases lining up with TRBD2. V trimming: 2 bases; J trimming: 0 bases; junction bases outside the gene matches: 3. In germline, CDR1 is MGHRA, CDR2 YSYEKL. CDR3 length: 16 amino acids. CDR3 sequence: CASSQSGLASTDTQYF. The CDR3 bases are TGCGCCAGCAGCCAAAGTGGACTAGCGAGCACAGATACGCAGTATTTT.

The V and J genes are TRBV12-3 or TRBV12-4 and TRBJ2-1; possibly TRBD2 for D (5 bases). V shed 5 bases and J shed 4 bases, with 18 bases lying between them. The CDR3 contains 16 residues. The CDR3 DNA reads TGTGCCAGCAGTCTCTCCGGGATTACCACTTACAATGAGCAGTTCTTC. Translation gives CASSLSGITTYNEQFF.

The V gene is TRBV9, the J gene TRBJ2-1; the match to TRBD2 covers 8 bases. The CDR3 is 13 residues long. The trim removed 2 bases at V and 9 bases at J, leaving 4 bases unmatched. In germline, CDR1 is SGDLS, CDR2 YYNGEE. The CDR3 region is CASSVGGGVEQFF. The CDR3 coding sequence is TGTGCCAGCAGCGTCGGGGGGGGGGTTGAGCAGTTCTTC.

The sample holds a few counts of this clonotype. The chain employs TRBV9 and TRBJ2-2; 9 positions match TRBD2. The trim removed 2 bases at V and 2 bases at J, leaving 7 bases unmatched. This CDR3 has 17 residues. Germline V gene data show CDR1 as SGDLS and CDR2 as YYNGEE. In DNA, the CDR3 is TGTGCCAGCAGCGTCCGGCTAGCGGGGCACAACACCGGGGAGCTGTTTTTT. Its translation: CASSVRLAGHNTGELFF.

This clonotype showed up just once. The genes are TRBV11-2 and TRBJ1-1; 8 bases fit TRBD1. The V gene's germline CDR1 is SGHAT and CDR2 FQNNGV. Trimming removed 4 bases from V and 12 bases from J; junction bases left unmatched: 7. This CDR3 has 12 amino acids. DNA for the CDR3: TGTGCCAGCAGCTCAGACAGGGGCGAGTCTTTCTTT. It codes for CASSSDRGESFF.

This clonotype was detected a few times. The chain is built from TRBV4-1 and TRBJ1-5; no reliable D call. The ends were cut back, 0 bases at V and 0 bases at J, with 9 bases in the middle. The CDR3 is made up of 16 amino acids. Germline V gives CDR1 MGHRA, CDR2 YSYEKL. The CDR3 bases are TGCGCCAGCAGCCAAGATCTTGGGTATAGCAATCAGCCCCAGCATTTT. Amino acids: CASSQDLGYSNQPQHF.

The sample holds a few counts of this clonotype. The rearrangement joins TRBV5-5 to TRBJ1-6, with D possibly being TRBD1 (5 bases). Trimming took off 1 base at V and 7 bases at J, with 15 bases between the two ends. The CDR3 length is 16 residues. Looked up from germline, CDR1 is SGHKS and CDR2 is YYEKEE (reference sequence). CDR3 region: CASSLWTRGVNSPLHF. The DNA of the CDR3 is TGTGCCAGCAGCTTGTGGACAAGGGGAGTCAATTCACCCCTCCACTTT.

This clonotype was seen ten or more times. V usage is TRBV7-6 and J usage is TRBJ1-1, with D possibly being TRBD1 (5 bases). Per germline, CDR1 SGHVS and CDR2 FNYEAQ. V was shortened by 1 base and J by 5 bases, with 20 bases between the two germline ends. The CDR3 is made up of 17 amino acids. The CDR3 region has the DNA TGTGCCAGCAGCTTAGGGGGTCCGGGACGGTGGGAGACTGAAGCTTTCTTT. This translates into CASSLGGPGRWETEAFF.

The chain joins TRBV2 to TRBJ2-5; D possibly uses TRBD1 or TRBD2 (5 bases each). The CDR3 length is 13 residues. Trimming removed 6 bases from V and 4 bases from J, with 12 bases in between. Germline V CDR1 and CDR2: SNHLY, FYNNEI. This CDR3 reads CASRGPWGETQYF. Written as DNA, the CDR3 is TGTGCCAGCAGGGGACCTTGGGGAGAGACCCAGTACTTC.

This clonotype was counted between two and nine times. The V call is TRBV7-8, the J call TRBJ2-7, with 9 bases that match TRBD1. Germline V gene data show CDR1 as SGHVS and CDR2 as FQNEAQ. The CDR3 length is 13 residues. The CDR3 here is CASSLGGDRAFCV. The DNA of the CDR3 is TGTGCCAGCAGCTTAGGGGGGGACAGGGCGTTTTGCGTC.

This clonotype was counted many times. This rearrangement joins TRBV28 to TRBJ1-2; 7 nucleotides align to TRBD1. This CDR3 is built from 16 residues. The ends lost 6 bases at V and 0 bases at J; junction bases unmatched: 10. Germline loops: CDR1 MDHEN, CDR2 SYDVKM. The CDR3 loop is CASRRRQGTANYGYTF. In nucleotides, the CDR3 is TGTGCCAGCAGACGTCGACAGGGTACGGCTAACTATGGCTACACCTTC.

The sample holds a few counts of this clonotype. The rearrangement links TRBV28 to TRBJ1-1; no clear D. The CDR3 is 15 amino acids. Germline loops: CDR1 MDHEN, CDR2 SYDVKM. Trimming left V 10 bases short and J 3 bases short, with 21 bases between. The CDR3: CATNALRLGDTEAFF. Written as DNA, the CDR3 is TGTGCCACCAACGCCTTGCGTCTTGGGGACACTGAAGCTTTCTTT.

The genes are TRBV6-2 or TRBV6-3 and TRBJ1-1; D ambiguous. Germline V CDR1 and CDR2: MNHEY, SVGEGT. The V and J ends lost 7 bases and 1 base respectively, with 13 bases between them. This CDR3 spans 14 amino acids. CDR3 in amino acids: CASIARRSNTEAFF. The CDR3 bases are TGTGCCAGCATTGCACGACGGTCGAACACTGAAGCTTTCTTT.

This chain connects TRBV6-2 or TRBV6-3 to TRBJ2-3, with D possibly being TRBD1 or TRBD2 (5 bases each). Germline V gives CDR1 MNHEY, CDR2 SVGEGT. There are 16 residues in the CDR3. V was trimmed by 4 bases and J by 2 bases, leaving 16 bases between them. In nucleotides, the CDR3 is TGTGCCAGCAGTTCAGTGGGCAGGGACCTCACAGATACGCAGTATTTT. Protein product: CASSSVGRDLTDTQYF.

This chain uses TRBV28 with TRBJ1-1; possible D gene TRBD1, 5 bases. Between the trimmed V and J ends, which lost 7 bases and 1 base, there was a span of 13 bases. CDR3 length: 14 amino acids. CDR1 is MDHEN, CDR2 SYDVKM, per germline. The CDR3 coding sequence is TGTGCCAGCACATTCCAGGGAGGGAACACTGAAGCTTTCTTT. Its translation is CASTFQGGNTEAFF.

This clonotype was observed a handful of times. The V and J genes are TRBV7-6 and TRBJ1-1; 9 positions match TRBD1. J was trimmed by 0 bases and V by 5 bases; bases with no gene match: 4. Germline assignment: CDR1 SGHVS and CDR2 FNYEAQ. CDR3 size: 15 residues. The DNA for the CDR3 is TGTGCCAGCAGCACCAGACAGGGGGTGAACACTGAAGCTTTCTTT. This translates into CASSTRQGVNTEAFF.